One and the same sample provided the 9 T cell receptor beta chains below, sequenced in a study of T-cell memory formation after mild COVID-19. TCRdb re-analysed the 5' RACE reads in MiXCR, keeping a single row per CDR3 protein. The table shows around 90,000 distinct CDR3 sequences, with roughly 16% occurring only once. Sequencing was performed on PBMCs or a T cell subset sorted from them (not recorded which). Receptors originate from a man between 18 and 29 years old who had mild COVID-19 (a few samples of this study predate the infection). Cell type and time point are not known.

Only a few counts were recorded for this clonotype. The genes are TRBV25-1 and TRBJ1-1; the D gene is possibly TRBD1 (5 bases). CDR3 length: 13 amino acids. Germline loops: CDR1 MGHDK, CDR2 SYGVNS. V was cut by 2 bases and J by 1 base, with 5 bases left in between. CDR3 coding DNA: TGTGCCAGCAGTGAAAGGGGGAACACTGAAGCTTTCTTT. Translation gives CASSERGNTEAFF.

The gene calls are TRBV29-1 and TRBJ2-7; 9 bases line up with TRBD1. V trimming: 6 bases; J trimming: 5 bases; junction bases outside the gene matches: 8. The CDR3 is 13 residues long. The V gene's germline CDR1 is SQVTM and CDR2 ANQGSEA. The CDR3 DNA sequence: TGCAGCGTATGGGGACAGGGTGGGAACGAGCAGTACTTC. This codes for CSVWGQGGNEQYF.

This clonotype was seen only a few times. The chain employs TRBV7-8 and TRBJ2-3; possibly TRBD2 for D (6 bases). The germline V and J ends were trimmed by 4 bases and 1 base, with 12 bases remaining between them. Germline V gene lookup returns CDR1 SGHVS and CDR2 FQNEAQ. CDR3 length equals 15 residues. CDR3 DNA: TGTGCCAGCAGCTCATCGGTAGCGGGCACAGATACGCAGTATTTT. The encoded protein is CASSSSVAGTDTQYF.

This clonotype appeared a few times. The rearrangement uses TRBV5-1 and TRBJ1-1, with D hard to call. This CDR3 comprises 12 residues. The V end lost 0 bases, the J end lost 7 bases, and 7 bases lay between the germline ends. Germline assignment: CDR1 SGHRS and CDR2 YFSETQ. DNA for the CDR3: TGCGCCAGCAGCTTGGACAGAGATGAAGCTTTCTTT. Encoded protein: CASSLDRDEAFF.

The CDR3 loop is CATSRRLERGSQYF. In DNA, the CDR3 is TGTGCCACCAGCCGCAGACTCGAGAGGGGTTCGCAGTATTTT. The V call is TRBV15, the J call TRBJ2-3, with D perhaps being TRBD1 or TRBD2 (5 bases each). This CDR3 is 14 amino acids long. Germline assignment: CDR1 LNHNV and CDR2 YYDKDF (reference sequence). Trimming removed 5 bases at V and 10 bases at J, with 19 bases between.

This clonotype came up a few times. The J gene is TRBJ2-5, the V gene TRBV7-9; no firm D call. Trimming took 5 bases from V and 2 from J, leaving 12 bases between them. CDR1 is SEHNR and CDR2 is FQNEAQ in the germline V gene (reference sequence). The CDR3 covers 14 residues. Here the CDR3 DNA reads TGTGCCAGCAGCATCCTTGGGTTACAAGAGACCCAGTACTTC. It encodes CASSILGLQETQYF.

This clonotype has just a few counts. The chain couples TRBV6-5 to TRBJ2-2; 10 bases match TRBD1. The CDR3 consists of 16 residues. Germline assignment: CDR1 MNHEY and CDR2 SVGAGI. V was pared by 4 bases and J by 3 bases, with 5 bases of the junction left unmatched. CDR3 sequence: CASSLAGTGDTGELFF. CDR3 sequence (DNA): TGTGCCAGCAGTTTGGCAGGGACAGGGGACACCGGGGAGCTGTTTTTT.

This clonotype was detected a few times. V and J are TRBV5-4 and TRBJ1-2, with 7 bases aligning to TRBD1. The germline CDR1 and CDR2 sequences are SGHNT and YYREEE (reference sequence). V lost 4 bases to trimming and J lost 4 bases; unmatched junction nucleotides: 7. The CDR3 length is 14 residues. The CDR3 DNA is TGTGCCAGCAGCAGCGACAGGGAGGGCTATGGCTACACCTTC. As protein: CASSSDREGYGYTF. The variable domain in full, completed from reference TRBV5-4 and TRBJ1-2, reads ETGVTQSPTHLIKTRGQQVTLRCSSQSGHNTVSWYQQALGQGPQFIFQYYREEENGRGNFPPRFSGLQFPNYSSELNVNALELDDSALYLCASSSDREGYGYTFGSGTRLTVV.

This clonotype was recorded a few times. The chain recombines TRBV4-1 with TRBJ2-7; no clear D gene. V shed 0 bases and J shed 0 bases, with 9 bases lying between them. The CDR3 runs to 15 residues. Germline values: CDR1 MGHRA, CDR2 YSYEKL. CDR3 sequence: CASSQEFQSSYEQYF. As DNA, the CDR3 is TGCGCCAGCAGCCAAGAATTTCAGTCCTCCTACGAGCAGTACTTC.